This TCR beta chain appears in the sequencing data of a study of T cell responses to AZD1222 COVID-19 vaccine (dated by TCRdb to the early 2020s). About the full investigation: TCR sequencing covered over 230 trial participants: around 210 given two doses of AZD1222 and 26 given two doses of MenACWY control vaccine. Trial participants were enrolled by age into subgroups of 18-55, 56-69 and 70-plus years, and 148, 28 and 57 TCR-sequenced participants, respectively, were included in these subgroups. The research as a whole found: Participants were mostly white British, with more females than males. The authors suggested clonal diversity may have been underestimated. Conclusions about previously exposed vaccinees were limited because only 6 or 7 AZD1222 recipients were SARS-CoV-2 seropositive at baseline. The 56-69-year group was small, and its depth increase did not reach significance, likely because of low power. No day 14 peak-response samples were available, so repertoires were characterized only after the peak T cell response. Spike-specific TCR breadth and depth rose significantly after two AZD1222 doses compared with day 0 and with MenACWY recipients. Epitopes outside the regions mutated in the B.1.351 and B.1.1.7 variants were reportedly recognized by nearly half of the unique spike-specific TCRs. Vaccine-associated CD4 TCRs spanned the whole spike protein, with dominant responses in regions 160-218 and 743-854.

Per the publication, the time point label means: about 28 days (+/-7) after the second vaccine dose. AZD1222 recipients given second doses at about 4 weeks or at about 12 weeks were pooled, since spike-specific TCR depth and breadth were not found to differ between the two schedules. Vaccinee samples were obtained from the UK trials COV001 and COV002, which included a single-blind randomized controlled phase 2/3 trial of AZD1222 (ChAdOx1 nCoV-19) in healthy adults. For TCRbeta chain sequencing, PBMC samples from trial participants were taken at day 0 and at day 28 after the second dose. Comments on this clone: It lacks a known antigen. No base qualities exist here, and no much larger clone lies one base off it.

The CDR3 regions of human TCRbeta chains were subjected to immunosequencing. From the authors' description of their analysis: Repertoire TCRs were matched against a reference library of SARS-CoV-2-specific TCRs generated with the MIRA antigen-specificity platform. Breadth was defined as the fraction of unique TCRs that were SARS-CoV-2-associated, and depth was defined as the fraction of total T cells that were SARS-CoV-2-associated. Each spike-specific TCR was assigned to its reactive spike region and to a CD4 or CD8 class using the MIRA data. Log10-transformed breadth and depth values were compared by one-way ANOVA with Sidak's multiple comparisons tests. Sourced from immuneACCESS, this table was stored by TCRdb with only in-frame sequences that have V and J called. A share of the clones is absent; for the studies checked, an unresolved V gene accounts for under half, and the remainder has no known explanation. V, J and clone size were drawn from that table, and D and trimming were deduced from the DNA. The sample records around 110,000 clones, approximately 90% of which are singletons. About 6.8% of the sample is taken by the ten largest.

Counted from cysteine to phenylalanine, this CDR3 has 14 amino acids. Kept here is only the CDR3 DNA, which spans 42 bases and is read in frame from base 1. CDR1 and CDR2 (MNHNY, SVGAGI) derive from the germline V gene (reference sequence). The germline ends are 12 bases apart after V is trimmed by 4 bases and J by 3 bases. This receptor chain uses TRBV6-6 and TRBJ1-1, with the D gene call left open. The sequencing used peripheral blood, collected 28 days after the second AZD1222 dose. The clonotype comes from an adult who received the AZD1222 COVID-19 vaccine. The DNA is as follows: TGTGCCAGCAGTTCCCCAGAGGGCCACACTGAAGCTTTCTTT. Translated, this is CASSSPEGHTEAFF.